Below, 25 T cell receptor beta chains from the same sample are listed, as sequenced in a study of blood T cell repertoires in COVID-19. TCRdb's table, derived via immunoSEQ multiplex PCR, lists solely in-frame clones and lacks some. The sample contains 120,000 or so clones, roughly 85% of which appear only once. Specimen: peripheral blood. These TCRs come from a human donor in a cohort sampled during active COVID-19.

V usage is TRBV7-9 and J usage is TRBJ2-7, with a possible D match to TRBD2 (5 bases). CDR3 length: 13 residues. V was trimmed by 1 base and J by 9 bases, leaving 13 bases between them. CDR1 and CDR2 from the germline V gene are SEHNR and FQNEAQ (reference sequence). The CDR3 sequence: CASSLEARAGQYF. The CDR3 region has the DNA TGTGCCAGCAGCTTAGAGGCCCGTGCGGGGCAGTACTTC.

This clone was seen more than once but under ten times. The V and J genes are TRBV3-1 (or the pseudogene TRBV3-2) and TRBJ1-5; TRBD1 aligns across 9 bases. This CDR3 spans 15 amino acids. The J segment lost 7 bases and the V segment lost 4 bases, leaving 8 bases of the junction unmatched. Germline V gene sequence: CDR1 LGHDT, CDR2 YNNKEL (reference sequence). As DNA, the CDR3 is TGTGCCAGCAGCCGGGGACAGGGAGGAGGGCAGCCCCAGCATTTT. This codes for CASSRGQGGGQPQHF.

V and J are TRBV6-5 and TRBJ1-2; unclear D gene. The length of the CDR3 is 13 residues. Germline V CDR1 and CDR2: MNHEY, SVGAGI. Trimming removed 6 bases at V and 2 bases at J, with 10 bases between. CDR3 amino acids: CASRTQMNYGYTF. The CDR3 nucleotides read TGTGCCAGCAGAACACAGATGAACTATGGCTACACCTTC.

This clone has a single count. Written as DNA, the CDR3 is TGTGCCAGCAGCTCAAGACTAGTGGGGGAACTTAGCTCCTACAATGAGCAGTTCTTC. Its translation: CASSSRLVGELSSYNEQFF. The chain recombines TRBV7-6 with TRBJ2-1, with a weak D call TRBD2 (6 bases). The ends were cut back, 4 bases at V and 0 bases at J, with 22 bases in the middle. This CDR3 spans 19 amino acids. Germline V gene lookup returns CDR1 SGHVS and CDR2 FNYEAQ.

Worth noting for this clone: One end of the junction fails to match germline, which may point to a read error. This chain uses TRBV5-1 with TRBJ1-2; 7 nucleotides line up with TRBD1. Looked up from germline, CDR1 is SGHRS and CDR2 is YFSETQ. This CDR3 is built from 12 residues. The CDR3 region is CASSPDREGGIF. The CDR3 bases are TGCGCCAGCAGCCCAGACAGGGAAGGTGGGATCTTC. Complete variable domain (other parts from reference TRBV5-1 and TRBJ1-2): KAGVTQTPRYLIKTRGQQVTLSCSPISGHRSVSWYQQTPGQGLQFLFEYFSETQRNKGNFPGRFSGRQFSNSRSEMNVSTLELGDSALYLCASSPDREGGIFGSGTRLTVV.

The chain carries TRBV7-9 and TRBJ1-2; TRBD1 matches 11 bases. From germline, CDR1 is SEHNR and CDR2 FQNEAQ (reference sequence). Unmatched junction bases numbered 9, after V lost 5 bases and J lost 4 bases. This CDR3 spans 16 amino acids. This CDR3 is CASSRGTGGTSYGYTF. As DNA, the CDR3 is TGTGCCAGCAGCCGCGGGACAGGGGGTACGAGCTATGGCTACACCTTC.

The V gene is TRBV9, the J gene TRBJ2-2; TRBD1 might be the D (6 bases). From germline, CDR1 is SGDLS and CDR2 YYNGEE. Trimming took 2 bases from V and 3 from J, leaving 14 bases between them. The CDR3 spans 16 residues. The CDR3 bases are TGTGCCAGCAGCGTGTCTGGGGGCGTGCACACCGGGGAGCTGTTTTTT. Amino acids: CASSVSGGVHTGELFF.

The chain carries TRBV28 and TRBJ2-1, with D perhaps TRBD2 (5 bases). Per the germline V gene, CDR1 is MDHEN and CDR2 is SYDVKM. V shed 10 bases and J shed 4 bases, with 11 bases lying between them. This CDR3 has 12 amino acids. CDR3 sequence reads: CATSGGYNEQFF. Here the CDR3 DNA reads TGTGCCACGTCCGGCGGGTACAATGAGCAGTTCTTC.

This rearrangement joins TRBV7-2 to TRBJ1-3; D remains unclear. There are 15 residues in the CDR3. In germline, CDR1 is SGHTA, CDR2 FQGNSA. Trimming removed 3 bases at V and 0 bases at J, with 9 bases between. The CDR3 spells CASSLRPLSGNTIYF. The CDR3 DNA follows: TGTGCCAGCAGCTTGCGGCCTCTCTCTGGAAACACCATATATTTT.

This clone was seen just once. Other DNA sequences in the sample encode the same CDR3. The V and J genes are TRBV2 and TRBJ1-3, with unresolved D. This CDR3 has 14 residues. V lost 3 bases and J 0 bases, leaving 6 bases between the germline ends. The germline V gene encodes CDR1 SNHLY and CDR2 FYNNEI. The CDR3 region is CASSEAGSGNTIYF. CDR3 in DNA: TGTGCCAGCAGTGAGGCGGGCTCTGGAAACACCATATATTTT.

This rearrangement joins TRBV15 to TRBJ1-5; D gene ambiguous. V was shortened by 1 base and J by 1 base, with 14 bases between the two germline ends. This CDR3 has 17 amino acids. Germline V gives CDR1 LNHNV, CDR2 YYDKDF (reference sequence). Written as DNA, the CDR3 is TGTGCCACCAGCAGAGCGGGTTCATTTTTCAGCAATCAGCCCCAGCATTTT. As protein: CATSRAGSFFSNQPQHF.

The V call is TRBV4-3, the J call TRBJ2-3, with 7 positions matching TRBD1. This CDR3 has 16 residues. Germline values: CDR1 LGHNA, CDR2 YSLEER. With V trimmed by 0 bases and J by 6 bases, 9 bases remained unmatched. DNA for the CDR3: TGCGCCAGCAGCCAAGAAACAGGGGACGCTTGGGATACGCAGTATTTT. Encoded protein: CASSQETGDAWDTQYF.

V and J are TRBV9 and TRBJ2-2, with a possible D match to TRBD1 (6 bases). The CDR3 covers 16 residues. Germline values: CDR1 SGDLS, CDR2 YYNGEE. The V end lost 4 bases, the J end lost 1 base, and 14 bases lay between the germline ends. CDR3 sequence: CASSFSQGQNTGELFF. The CDR3 DNA sequence: TGTGCCAGCAGCTTCAGCCAGGGACAGAACACCGGGGAGCTGTTTTTT. The whole variable domain, filled in from reference TRBV9 and TRBJ2-2, reads DSGVTQTPKHLITATGQRVTLRCSPRSGDLSVYWYQQSLDQGLQFLIQYYNGEERAKGNILERFSAQQFPDLHSELNLSSLELGDSALYFCASSFSQGQNTGELFFGEGSRLTVL.

This clone was recorded once. The genes are TRBV6-5 and TRBJ2-7; 8 bases line up with TRBD1. The J segment lost 0 bases and the V segment lost 9 bases, leaving 7 bases of the junction unmatched. CDR3 length: 14 residues. Per the germline V gene, CDR1 is MNHEY and CDR2 is SVGAGI. CDR3 DNA: TGTGCCAGGCCAGGACAGGGAAGCTCCTACGAGCAGTACTTC. The encoded protein is CARPGQGSSYEQYF.

With regard to this clone: One end of the junction is discordant with germline, which a read error may explain. The rearrangement joins TRBV15 to TRBJ1-2; TRBD1 is a possible D gene (5 bases). The germline V gene encodes CDR1 LNHNV and CDR2 YYDKDF (reference sequence). The CDR3 is made up of 14 amino acids. The CDR3 DNA sequence: TGTGCCACCAGCAGAGTGGAGGGGAGCTATGGCCACACCTTC. Its protein is CATSRVEGSYGHTF. The full variable domain, rest sourced from reference TRBV15 and TRBJ1-2, is DAMVIQNPRYQVTQFGKPVTLSCSQTLNHNVMYWYQQKSSQAPKLLFHYYDKDFNNEADTPDNFQSRRPNTSFCFLDIRSPGLGDTAMYLCATSRVEGSYGHTFGSGTRLTVV.

This chain uses TRBV7-9 with TRBJ1-2; D is perhaps TRBD1 (5 bases). Germline loops: CDR1 SEHNR, CDR2 FQNEAQ (reference sequence). The CDR3 sequence is 15 residues long. V lost 8 bases and J lost 8, with 24 bases in between. CDR3 bases: TGTGCCAGCGGATTTTCGGGGGATATGATTACGGGCTACACCTTC. This sequence encodes CASGFSGDMITGYTF.

The chain uses TRBV6-5 and TRBJ1-2, with D uncertain. Deletions cut 6 bases from V and 8 bases from J, with 13 bases between. The CDR3 sequence is 12 residues long. Germline V lookup: CDR1 MNHEY, CDR2 SVGAGI. The CDR3 DNA sequence: TGTGCCAGCAGCCCCGACGGGAGGGGCTACACCTTC. It specifies CASSPDGRGYTF.

This clone was detected only once. This chain connects TRBV29-1 to TRBJ2-6; TRBD1 agrees at 8 bases. The CDR3 is 14 residues long. V shed 6 bases, J shed 0 bases, and the junction held 1 base outside the gene matches. CDR1 is SQVTM and CDR2 is ANQGSEA in the germline V gene. In nucleotides, the CDR3 is TGCAGCGTGGGGACAGGCTCTGGGGCCAACGTCCTGACTTTC. Translating gives CSVGTGSGANVLTF.

This chain uses TRBV27 with TRBJ1-1; 7 bases fit TRBD1. The V and J ends lost 4 bases and 6 bases, in that order; junction bases with no gene match: 8. CDR3 length: 14 amino acids. Germline-derived CDR1 and CDR2 are MNHEY and SMNVEV (reference sequence). The CDR3: CASSSDREVAEAFF. CDR3 nucleotide sequence: TGTGCCAGCAGTTCCGACAGGGAAGTCGCTGAAGCTTTCTTT.

This chain connects TRBV6-2 or TRBV6-3 to TRBJ2-7; D may be TRBD2 (5 bases). In germline, CDR1 is MNHEY, CDR2 SVGEGT. The CDR3 spans 14 residues. Trimming took 4 bases from V and 0 from J, leaving 10 bases between them. The CDR3 sequence is CASSFGLSSYEQYF. CDR3 coding DNA: TGTGCCAGCAGTTTCGGACTCAGCTCCTACGAGCAGTACTTC.

This sequence joins TRBV5-4 and TRBJ2-5; 12 bases fit TRBD2. Germline V lookup: CDR1 SGHNT, CDR2 YYREEE (reference sequence). With V trimmed by 4 bases and J by 1 base, 2 bases remained unmatched. CDR3 length: 15 residues. The CDR3 loop reads CASSQGLAGQETQYF. CDR3 nucleotides: TGTGCCAGCAGCCAGGGACTAGCGGGCCAAGAGACCCAGTACTTC.

The chain links TRBV7-8 to TRBJ1-1; 7 bases match TRBD1. Germline loops: CDR1 SGHVS, CDR2 FQNEAQ. V lost 6 bases to trimming and J lost 0 bases; unmatched junction nucleotides: 7. This CDR3 spans 15 amino acids. The CDR3 DNA sequence: TGTGCCAGCAGACAACAGGGGACCATGAACACTGAAGCTTTCTTT. Amino acids: CASRQQGTMNTEAFF.

The chain couples TRBV15 to TRBJ1-4, with 7 bases matching TRBD1. This CDR3 contains 17 residues. With V trimmed by 1 base and J by 4 bases, 9 bases remained unmatched. Germline V gene data show CDR1 as LNHNV and CDR2 as YYDKDF (reference sequence). CDR3 sequence: CATSRGNRGLGNEKLFF. The CDR3 DNA follows: TGTGCCACCAGCAGAGGGAACAGGGGTTTGGGTAATGAAAAACTGTTTTTT. Full variable domain (missing parts from reference TRBV15 and TRBJ1-4): DAMVIQNPRYQVTQFGKPVTLSCSQTLNHNVMYWYQQKSSQAPKLLFHYYDKDFNNEADTPDNFQSRRPNTSFCFLDIRSPGLGDTAMYLCATSRGNRGLGNEKLFFGSGTQLSVL.

CDR3 bases: TGTGCCAGCTCACCGACAGGGGGGAACACCGGGGAGCTGTTTTTT. Its protein is CASSPTGGNTGELFF. The rearrangement joins TRBV18 to TRBJ2-2; TRBD1 matches 9 bases. This CDR3 is 15 amino acids long. The V and J ends lost 3 bases and 1 base, in that order; junction bases with no gene match: 0. Germline values: CDR1 KGHSH, CDR2 LQKENI. The complete variable domain, with remaining parts taken from reference TRBV18 and TRBJ2-2, reads NAGVMQNPRHLVRRRGQEARLRCSPMKGHSHVYWYRQLPEEGLKFMVYLQKENIIDESGMPKERFSAEFPKEGPSILRIQQVVRGDSAAYFCASSPTGGNTGELFFGEGSRLTVL.

The chain uses TRBV6-6 and TRBJ2-7; 9 bases match TRBD1. J was trimmed by 1 base and V by 5 bases; bases with no gene match: 12. There are 17 residues in the CDR3. Per the germline V gene, CDR1 is MNHNY and CDR2 is SVGAGI (reference sequence). The CDR3 region has the DNA TGTGCCAGCAGTCGAAACTCCGGACAGGGGAAATCCTACGAGCAGTACTTC. This gives the protein CASSRNSGQGKSYEQYF.